A single sample gave rise to the 5 T cell receptor beta chains below, sequenced in a study of blood T cells in healthy people across ages. Then a second PCR, running about 6 to 12 cycles, was carried out with a sample-barcoded 5' primer and a J-beta primer mix. TCRdb fed the 5' RACE reads into MiXCR, producing one record per CDR3 protein. The sample consists of hundreds of thousands of distinct CDR3 sequences, roughly 44% of them appearing once. What was sequenced was blood. These receptors were taken from a man aged 55 to 70 in good health.

Worth noting for this clonotype: One end of the junction does not line up with germline, which may come from a read error. The chain couples TRBV7-2 to TRBJ2-1; 8 bases are shared with TRBD2. Per germline, CDR1 SGHTA and CDR2 FQGNSA. The CDR3 runs 18 residues. The CDR3 spells CASSLKGASGGTYDEQFF. The CDR3 DNA sequence: TGTGCCAGCAGCTTAAAGGGAGCGAGCGGGGGAACCTACGATGAGCAGTTCTTC. The entire variable domain, with the rest obtained from reference TRBV7-2 and TRBJ2-1, is as follows: GAGVSQSPSNKVTEKGKDVELRCDPISGHTALYWYRQSLGQGLEFLIYFQGNSAPDKSGLPSDRFSAERTGGSVSTLTIQRTQQEDSAVYLCASSLKGASGGTYDEQFFGPGTRLTVL.

V and J are TRBV20-1 and TRBJ2-7, with TRBD1 matching 8 bases. This CDR3 contains 14 residues. V lost 3 bases to trimming and J lost 4 bases; unmatched junction nucleotides: 8. Looked up from germline, CDR1 is DFQATT and CDR2 is SNEGSKA (reference sequence). CDR3 nucleotide sequence: TGCAGTGCTAGTCGGGGGAGACAGGGGTACGAGCAGTACTTC. Translation gives CSASRGRQGYEQYF.

The chain uses TRBV7-9 and TRBJ2-5; D not resolved. V was cut by 5 bases and J by 4 bases, with 11 bases left in between. In germline, CDR1 is SEHNR, CDR2 FQNEAQ (reference sequence). The CDR3 is made up of 13 amino acids. CDR3: CASSRDGTETQYF. The CDR3, as DNA: TGTGCCAGCAGCCGCGACGGTACAGAGACCCAGTACTTC. Filled out from reference TRBV7-9 and TRBJ2-5, the complete variable domain reads DTGVSQNPRHKITKRGQNVTFRCDPISEHNRLYWYRQTLGQGPEFLTYFQNEAQLEKSRLLSDRFSAERPKGSFSTLEIQRTEQGDSAMYLCASSRDGTETQYFGPGTRLLVL.

The chain links TRBV19 to TRBJ2-7, with D possibly TRBD2 on 6 matching bases. The CDR3 is 14 residues long. V dropped 10 bases and J dropped 0 bases, with 16 bases sitting between them. Germline V gene lookup returns CDR1 LNHDA and CDR2 SQIVND (reference sequence). In DNA form, the CDR3 reads TGTGCCACCGCCCCTGGGCGGGGCTCCTACGAGCAGTACTTC. Translating gives CATAPGRGSYEQYF.

This clonotype was seen at least ten times. This sequence joins TRBV30 and TRBJ1-3, with D unclear. CDR3 length: 13 residues. CDR1 is GTSNPN, CDR2 SVGIG, per germline (reference sequence). The CDR3 here is CGWEKSSGNTIYF. The CDR3 DNA sequence: TGTGGATGGGAGAAAAGCTCTGGAAACACCATATATTTT.